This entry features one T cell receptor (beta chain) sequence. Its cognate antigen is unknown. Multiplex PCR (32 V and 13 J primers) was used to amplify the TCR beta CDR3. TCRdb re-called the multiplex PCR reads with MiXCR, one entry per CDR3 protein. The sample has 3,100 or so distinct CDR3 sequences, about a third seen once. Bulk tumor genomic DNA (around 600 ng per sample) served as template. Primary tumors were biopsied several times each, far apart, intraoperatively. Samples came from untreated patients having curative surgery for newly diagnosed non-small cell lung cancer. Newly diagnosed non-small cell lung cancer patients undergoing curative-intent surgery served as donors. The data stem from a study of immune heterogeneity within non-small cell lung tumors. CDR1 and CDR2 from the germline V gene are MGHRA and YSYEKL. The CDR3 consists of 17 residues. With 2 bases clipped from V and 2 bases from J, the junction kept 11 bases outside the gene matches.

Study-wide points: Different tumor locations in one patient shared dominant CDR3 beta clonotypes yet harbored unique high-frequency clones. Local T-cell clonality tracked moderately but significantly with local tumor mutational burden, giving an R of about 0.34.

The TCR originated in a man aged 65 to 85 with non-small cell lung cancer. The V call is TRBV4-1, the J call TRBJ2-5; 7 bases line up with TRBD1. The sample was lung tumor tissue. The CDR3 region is CASSQTQSGTAQETQYF. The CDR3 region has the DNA TGCGCCAGCAGCCAAACTCAGTCCGGGACAGCTCAAGAGACCCAGTACTTC.